The 16 T cell receptor beta chains reported below all come from one sample, sequenced in a study of T-cell memory formation after mild COVID-19. In TCRdb, the 5' RACE reads were re-called with MiXCR into one record per CDR3 protein. The data show under 300,000 distinct CDR3 sequences, roughly 8.2% seen once. Specimen: PBMCs or a T cell subset sorted from them (not recorded which). The receptors were gathered from a man aged 18 to 30 who had mild COVID-19 (a few samples of this study predate the infection). Cell type and time point are not known.

This clonotype turned up a few times. The CDR3 sequence: CVAGGIANTGELFF. DNA of the CDR3: TGTGTCGCCGGCGGTATCGCGAACACCGGGGAGCTGTTTTTT. The chain uses TRBV7-6 and TRBJ2-2; no clear D gene. Germline V gives CDR1 SGHVS, CDR2 FNYEAQ. This CDR3 has 14 amino acids. Using reference TRBV7-6 and TRBJ2-2 for the parts outside the CDR3, the full variable domain is GAGVSQSPRYKVTKRGQDVALRCDPISGHVSLYWYRQALGQGPEFLTYFNYEAQQDKSGLPNDRFSAERPEGSISTLTIQRTEQRDSAMYRCVAGGIANTGELFFGEGSRLTVL.

This clonotype was detected a few times. The genes are TRBV11-3 and TRBJ2-3, with D uncertain. The CDR3 is 12 residues long. In germline, CDR1 is SGHNT, CDR2 YENEEA. V lost 0 bases to trimming and J lost 6 bases, with 4 bases between them. The CDR3 loop reads CASSLEEDTQYF. DNA of the CDR3: TGTGCCAGCAGCTTAGAGGAGGATACGCAGTATTTT. Together with reference TRBV11-3 and TRBJ2-3, the CDR3 gives the full variable domain: EAGVVQSPRYKIIEKKQPVAFWCNPISGHNTLYWYLQNLGQGPELLIRYENEEAVDDSQLPKDRFSAERLKGVDSTLKIQPAELGDSAVYLCASSLEEDTQYFGPGTRLTVL.

Points on this clonotype: Sequence at one end of the junction differs from germline and may be a read error. The chain couples TRBV5-5 to TRBJ2-3; D is unclear. The germline V gene encodes CDR1 SGHKS and CDR2 YYEKEE (reference sequence). The CDR3 runs to 15 residues. The CDR3 region has the DNA TGTGCCAGCAGCACCCGGCAGACTCGCACAGATATTGGAGATTTT. As protein: CASSTRQTRTDIGDF. The whole variable domain, filled in from reference TRBV5-5 and TRBJ2-3, reads DAGVTQSPTHLIKTRGQQVTLRCSPISGHKSVSWYQQVLGQGPQFIFQYYEKEERGRGNFPDRFSARQFPNYSSELNVNALLLGDSALYLCASSTRQTRTDIGDFGPGTRLTVL.

A few counts support this clonotype. The rearrangement joins TRBV7-9 to TRBJ2-1; 12 bases are a match to TRBD2. Germline CDR1 SEHNR, CDR2 FQNEAQ (reference sequence). V lost 2 bases, J lost 4 bases, and 9 bases stayed unmatched. The CDR3 loop spans 18 amino acids. CDR3 in amino acids: CASSLSSSGGDPYNEQFF. The CDR3, as DNA: TGTGCCAGCAGCTTAAGCTCTAGCGGGGGGGACCCTTACAATGAGCAGTTCTTC.

This clonotype was detected a few times. The genes are TRBV7-9 and TRBJ2-6; 10 bases match TRBD2. This CDR3 spans 17 amino acids. Germline loops: CDR1 SEHNR, CDR2 FQNEAQ (reference sequence). V gave up 5 bases and J gave up 0 bases; unmatched junction bases: 4. The CDR3 DNA is TGTGCCAGCAGCAGACTAGCGGGTCCCTCTGGGGCCAACGTCCTGACTTTC. Its translation: CASSRLAGPSGANVLTF.

This chain connects TRBV10-3 to TRBJ2-2, with a weak D call TRBD2 (5 bases). Germline values: CDR1 ENHRY, CDR2 SYGVKD. V was clipped by 10 bases and J by 1 base, with 13 bases between them. CDR3 length: 14 residues. The CDR3 DNA follows: TGTGCCACCTGGACTTCTATGAACACCGGGGAGCTGTTTTTT. Encoded protein: CATWTSMNTGELFF.

This clonotype was observed many times. The rearrangement uses TRBV2 and TRBJ1-5; D may be TRBD1 (6 bases). The CDR3 extends over 14 amino acids. The V end lost 1 base, the J end lost 6 bases, and 10 bases lay between the germline ends. CDR1 and CDR2 from the germline V gene are SNHLY and FYNNEI. CDR3 nucleotides: TGTGCCAGCAGTGAAGAACCAGGGGCTCAGCCCCAGCATTTT. Amino acids: CASSEEPGAQPQHF.

The V call is TRBV7-9, the J call TRBJ1-4; D is uncertain. The germline V and J ends were trimmed by 8 bases and 0 bases, with 10 bases remaining between them. CDR1 is SEHNR, CDR2 FQNEAQ, per germline (reference sequence). This CDR3 is built from 14 residues. CDR3 in DNA: TGTGCCAGCGAACAGACTTCAACTAATGAAAAACTGTTTTTT. Its translation: CASEQTSTNEKLFF. Supplemented by reference TRBV7-9 and TRBJ1-4, the full variable domain reads DTGVSQNPRHKITKRGQNVTFRCDPISEHNRLYWYRQTLGQGPEFLTYFQNEAQLEKSRLLSDRFSAERPKGSFSTLEIQRTEQGDSAMYLCASEQTSTNEKLFFGSGTQLSVL.

This clonotype was seen more than once but under ten times. The CDR3 DNA follows: TGTGCCAGCAGCCATTTATCCGGGGAGCTGTTTTTT. It encodes CASSHLSGELFF. The V call is TRBV3-1, the J call TRBJ2-2; D remains unclear. V lost 3 bases to trimming and J lost 6 bases, with 5 bases between them. The V gene's germline CDR1 is LGHDT and CDR2 YNNKEL (reference sequence). CDR3 size: 12 residues.

The chain recombines TRBV20-1 with TRBJ2-7; D remains unclear. This CDR3 region has 14 residues. Germline-derived CDR1 and CDR2 are DFQATT and SNEGSKA (reference sequence). Trimming pared 0 bases from V and 2 bases from J, leaving 11 bases between. The CDR3 nucleotides read TGCAGTGCTAGAGATCAGCGACAAACCTACGAGCAGTACTTC. It yields the protein CSARDQRQTYEQYF.

This chain connects TRBV4-2 to TRBJ2-5; 8 bases align to TRBD2. V lost 5 bases to trimming and J lost 1 base; unmatched junction nucleotides: 9. Per the germline V gene, CDR1 is LGHNA and CDR2 is YNFKEQ. There are 16 residues in the CDR3. CDR3 protein: CASSDAGGRFQETQYF. For the CDR3, the DNA is TGTGCCAGCAGCGACGCGGGGGGCCGCTTCCAAGAGACCCAGTACTTC.

This clonotype was detected only once. V gene TRBV10-3 combines with J gene TRBJ1-5; TRBD1 is a possible D gene (5 bases). CDR3 length: 15 residues. Deletions cut 0 bases from V and 7 bases from J, with 13 bases between. Germline lookup yields CDR1 ENHRY and CDR2 SYGVKD. CDR3 nucleotides: TGTGCCATCAGTGAGTCGAATCCAGGGAACCAGCCCCAGCATTTT. Amino acids: CAISESNPGNQPQHF.

This clonotype was picked up many times. The gene calls are TRBV7-6 and TRBJ2-1; D is perhaps TRBD1 (5 bases). The length of the CDR3 is 13 residues. Trimming took 5 bases from V and 5 from J, leaving 10 bases between them. The germline CDR1 and CDR2 sequences are SGHVS and FNYEAQ. This chain's CDR3 is CASSARQNNEQFF. The CDR3 coding sequence is TGTGCCAGCAGCGCCCGACAGAACAATGAGCAGTTCTTC.

This clonotype was recorded a few times. V gene TRBV28 combines with J gene TRBJ2-7; D remains unclear. Germline lookup yields CDR1 MDHEN and CDR2 SYDVKM. The CDR3 length is 14 residues. The V end was cut by 1 base, the J end by 4 bases, with 11 bases between. The CDR3 loop is CASSLYNLMYEQYF. The CDR3 DNA sequence: TGTGCCAGCAGTTTATATAACTTAATGTACGAGCAGTACTTC.

The chain recombines TRBV28 with TRBJ1-4; weak D call: TRBD1 (5 bases). The V end was cut by 5 bases, the J end by 4 bases, with 20 bases between. Germline V gene lookup returns CDR1 MDHEN and CDR2 SYDVKM. This CDR3 contains 17 residues. DNA for the CDR3: TGTGCCAGCAGTGCCCCCGGTGGGGCAGACTATAATGAAAAACTGTTTTTT. Amino acid sequence: CASSAPGGADYNEKLFF.

This clonotype was counted many times. This chain uses TRBV7-9 with TRBJ1-5; possibly TRBD1 for D (5 bases). CDR1 and CDR2 (germline): SEHNR, FQNEAQ (reference sequence). The CDR3 runs to 15 residues. V gave up 1 base and J gave up 9 bases, with 16 bases separating them. For the CDR3, the DNA is TGTGCCAGCAGCTTAGGTCAGGGTGGCGAGATGCCCCAGCATTTT. Residues: CASSLGQGGEMPQHF.